These 28 T cell receptor beta chains share one sample of origin, sequenced in a study of T cells in Graves' hyperthyroidism and ophthalmopathy (dated by TCRdb to between 2018 and 2020). The method was multiplex PCR. For sequencing, an Illumina HiSeq 2000 was employed. Amplification of TCR beta CDR3 regions was carried out from RNA transcripts. The TCR CDR3 was subjected to a first round of RT-PCR using the HTBI primer set and the Qiagen OneStep RT-PCR kit. Clones were called with MiXCR by TCRdb after fastp trimmed the public reads at Q25, and only in-frame beta chains were retained. Merged by CDR3 protein, the rows form single entries marked with the most common genes and DNA. The sample table lists a few hundred thousand distinct CDR3 sequences, over 15% of them with a count of one. Jointly, the top ten make up roughly 53% of the sample. The sample taken for sequencing was blood. The source is a woman between 55 and 75 years old with Graves' ophthalmopathy.

This clonotype has ten or more counts. The chain combines TRBV6-1 with TRBJ2-7; TRBD2 is a possible D gene (5 bases). This CDR3 is built from 13 residues. Trimming left V 2 bases short and J 4 bases short, with 9 bases between. Germline-derived CDR1 and CDR2 are MNHNS and SASEGT. The CDR3 protein is CASSESRGYEQYF. As DNA, the CDR3 is TGTGCCAGCAGTGAATCTAGAGGGTACGAGCAGTACTTC.

The chain uses TRBV9 and TRBJ2-7; D is possibly TRBD2 (5 bases). This CDR3 contains 14 residues. Germline V gives CDR1 SGDLS, CDR2 YYNGEE. V was clipped by 2 bases and J by 0 bases, with 9 bases between them. This CDR3 is CASSVTGSSYEQYF. In DNA form, the CDR3 reads TGTGCCAGCAGCGTGACGGGGAGCTCCTACGAGCAGTACTTC. Filled out from reference TRBV9 and TRBJ2-7, the complete variable domain reads DSGVTQTPKHLITATGQRVTLRCSPRSGDLSVYWYQQSLDQGLQFLIQYYNGEERAKGNILERFSAQQFPDLHSELNLSSLELGDSALYFCASSVTGSSYEQYFGPGTRLTVT.

This clonotype was counted at least ten times. The chain links TRBV11-2 to TRBJ1-2; perhaps TRBD1 as D (6 bases). This CDR3 has 13 residues. The germline V and J ends were trimmed by 5 bases and 6 bases, with 13 bases remaining between them. Germline CDR1 is SGHAT and CDR2 is FQNNGV. The DNA of the CDR3 is TGTGCCAGCAGCAAAGGGGGGGGGGATGGCTACACCTTC. It yields the protein CASSKGGGDGYTF.

The V and J genes are TRBV27 and TRBJ2-3; 9 positions agree with TRBD2. Trimming took 5 bases from V and 4 from J; bases not matched to a gene: 13. This CDR3 is built from 17 residues. Germline loops: CDR1 MNHEY, CDR2 SMNVEV (reference sequence). The CDR3 DNA reads TGTGCCAGCAGTGTACCCGAAGGTAGCGGGGGCCCAGATACGCAGTATTTT. Its protein is CASSVPEGSGGPDTQYF.

This clonotype was seen ten or more times. CDR3 amino acids: CASSYLQGMNTEAFF. CDR3 DNA sequence: TGTGCCAGCAGTTACCTGCAGGGAATGAACACTGAAGCTTTCTTT. The chain employs TRBV6-2 or TRBV6-3 and TRBJ1-1, with D possibly matching TRBD1 (5 bases). Germline CDR1 is MNHEY and CDR2 is SVGEGT. This CDR3 is 15 amino acids long. V dropped 2 bases and J dropped 0 bases, with 10 bases sitting between them.

V gene TRBV12-3 or TRBV12-4 combines with J gene TRBJ2-7; possible D gene TRBD1, 6 bases. The CDR3 is made up of 15 amino acids. Between the trimmed V and J ends, which lost 5 bases and 0 bases, there was a span of 14 bases. The CDR3 bases are TGTGCCAGCAGTCCAAGGGGGACGTACTCCTACGAGCAGTACTTC. Amino acid sequence: CASSPRGTYSYEQYF.

This clonotype has ten or more counts. The chain combines TRBV20-1 with TRBJ1-2; D is unclear. The ends were cut back, 3 bases at V and 5 bases at J, with 4 bases in the middle. CDR1 and CDR2 (germline): DFQATT, SNEGSKA (reference sequence). The CDR3 consists of 10 residues. The CDR3 here is CSASQYGYTF. The CDR3 nucleotides read TGCAGTGCTAGCCAATATGGCTACACCTTC.

The chain is built from TRBV2 and TRBJ1-2; no clear D gene. This CDR3 spans 12 amino acids. Trimming took off 3 bases at V and 3 bases at J, with 5 bases between the two ends. From germline, CDR1 is SNHLY and CDR2 FYNNEI. CDR3 amino acids: CASSESDYGYTF. As DNA, the CDR3 is TGTGCCAGCAGTGAGTCGGACTATGGCTACACCTTC.

In this sample, this clonotype turned up a few times. This chain connects TRBV4-2 to TRBJ2-2; D remains ambiguous. The V gene's germline CDR1 is LGHNA and CDR2 YNFKEQ. The CDR3 loop spans 13 amino acids. V was pared by 1 base and J by 8 bases, with 8 bases between. The CDR3 sequence: CASSQVVGGELFF. The CDR3 DNA is TGTGCCAGCAGCCAAGTTGTTGGTGGGGAGCTGTTTTTT.

This clonotype was seen ten or more times. The rearrangement links TRBV20-1 to TRBJ2-3; no firm D call. The germline V and J ends were trimmed by 0 bases and 1 base, with 8 bases remaining between them. The CDR3 covers 14 residues. Germline loops: CDR1 DFQATT, CDR2 SNEGSKA (reference sequence). Here the CDR3 DNA reads TGCAGTGCTAGAGACGCACGGGGCACAGATACGCAGTATTTT. Translating gives CSARDARGTDTQYF.

At least ten counts were recorded for this clonotype. This chain joins TRBV24-1 and TRBJ2-3, with 7 bases identical to TRBD2. CDR1 is KGHDR, CDR2 SFDVKD, per germline. This CDR3 has 15 residues. V lost 4 bases to trimming and J lost 2 bases; unmatched junction nucleotides: 5. The chain's CDR3 is CATSDSGTTTDTQYF. The CDR3 nucleotides read TGTGCCACCAGTGACTCCGGGACTACCACAGATACGCAGTATTTT.

This clonotype was counted at least ten times. The chain is built from TRBV5-6 and TRBJ1-1, with 7 bases lining up with TRBD1. V shed 0 bases, J shed 2 bases, and the junction held 10 bases outside the gene matches. Germline V gene lookup returns CDR1 SGHDT and CDR2 YYEEEE. The CDR3 runs 17 residues. The CDR3 here is CASSLGFPGQINTEAFF. CDR3 DNA: TGTGCCAGCAGCTTGGGATTTCCGGGACAGATAAACACTGAAGCTTTCTTT. The whole variable domain, filled in from reference TRBV5-6 and TRBJ1-1, reads DAGVTQSPTHLIKTRGQQVTLRCSPKSGHDTVSWYQQALGQGPQFIFQYYEEEERQRGNFPDRFSGHQFPNYSSELNVNALLLGDSALYLCASSLGFPGQINTEAFFGQGTRLTVV.

This clonotype was recorded many times. This rearrangement joins TRBV20-1 to TRBJ2-1, with 9 nucleotides matching TRBD2. Germline CDR1 and CDR2: DFQATT and SNEGSKA (reference sequence). Trimming at V came to 1 base and at J to 2 bases, leaving 3 bases not matched to a gene. This CDR3 spans 15 amino acids. CDR3 DNA sequence: TGCAGTGCTAGAGCCCAGCGGGAGGCCTACAATGAGCAGTTCTTC. As protein: CSARAQREAYNEQFF.

This sequence joins TRBV5-6 and TRBJ2-5; 9 bases align to TRBD2. This CDR3 spans 16 amino acids. V lost 0 bases, J lost 2 bases, and 5 bases stayed unmatched. CDR1 is SGHDT and CDR2 is YYEEEE in the germline V gene. The chain's CDR3 is CASSLVGGGVQETQYF. CDR3 DNA: TGTGCCAGCAGCTTGGTTGGCGGGGGGGTACAAGAGACCCAGTACTTC.

This clonotype was seen at least ten times. The rearrangement joins TRBV4-3 to TRBJ2-7; tentatively, D is TRBD1 (6 bases). The CDR3 spans 16 residues. The V gene's germline CDR1 is LGHNA and CDR2 YSLEER. With 6 bases removed from V and 3 bases from J, the gap between germline ends came to 21 bases. The CDR3 protein is CASRATLRDKHYEQYF. The CDR3 DNA reads TGCGCCAGCAGGGCAACCCTCCGGGACAAACACTACGAGCAGTACTTC.

The rearrangement links TRBV19 to TRBJ2-1, with 8 bases that match TRBD2. This CDR3 contains 20 residues. Germline CDR1 reads LNHDA; CDR2 reads SQIVND (reference sequence). V shed 4 bases, J shed 0 bases, and the junction held 17 bases outside the gene matches. CDR3 sequence: CASSTRAFGSGKSSYNEQFF. The DNA of the CDR3 is TGTGCCAGTAGTACCCGCGCGTTTGGTAGCGGGAAGAGCTCCTACAATGAGCAGTTCTTC.

This chain links TRBV9 with TRBJ1-2; D gene ambiguous. The length of the CDR3 is 14 residues. V was cut by 4 bases and J by 0 bases, with 10 bases left in between. Germline V CDR1 and CDR2: SGDLS, YYNGEE. Here the CDR3 reads CASSSISTNYGYTF. The DNA of the CDR3 is TGTGCCAGCAGCTCCATATCCACTAACTATGGCTACACCTTC. The full variable domain, rest sourced from reference TRBV9 and TRBJ1-2, is DSGVTQTPKHLITATGQRVTLRCSPRSGDLSVYWYQQSLDQGLQFLIQYYNGEERAKGNILERFSAQQFPDLHSELNLSSLELGDSALYFCASSSISTNYGYTFGSGTRLTVV.

This clonotype was counted at least ten times. This sequence joins TRBV6-1 and TRBJ1-1; D is ambiguous. Germline lookup yields CDR1 MNHNS and CDR2 SASEGT. The CDR3 runs 15 residues. V lost 0 bases, J lost 6 bases, and 14 bases lay in between. The CDR3, as DNA: TGTGCCAGCAGTGAAGCTACGTTCCCGAGCGCTGAAGCTTTCTTT. This codes for CASSEATFPSAEAFF.

This clonotype was counted many times. The chain joins TRBV30 to TRBJ1-1; D may be TRBD1 (5 bases). The germline CDR1 and CDR2 sequences are GTSNPN and SVGIG (reference sequence). Deletions cut 2 bases from V and 9 bases from J, with 10 bases between. This CDR3 has 11 amino acids. The CDR3 loop is CAWSQDTQAFF. CDR3 sequence (DNA): TGTGCCTGGAGTCAGGACACACAAGCTTTCTTT. The full variable domain, completed using reference TRBV30 and TRBJ1-1, is SQTIHQWPATLVQPVGSPLSLECTVEGTSNPNLYWYRQAAGRGLQLLFYSVGIGQISSEVPQNLSASRPQDRQFILSSKKLLLSDSGFYLCAWSQDTQAFFGQGTRLTVV.

About this clonotype itself: A clone one base away is much larger, so this may be a read error. Likely a read error: the CDR3 ends without its conserved phenylalanine or tryptophan. The genes are TRBV20-1 and TRBJ2-1, with 14 positions matching TRBD2. Germline-derived CDR1 and CDR2 are DFQATT and SNEGSKA (reference sequence). This CDR3 spans 15 amino acids. The CDR3 sequence is CKMETSGRGYNEQFS. In DNA, the CDR3 is TGCAAGATGGAGACTAGCGGGAGGGGCTACAATGAGCAGTTCTCC.

This chain connects TRBV20-1 to TRBJ1-1; possibly TRBD1 for D (6 bases). CDR1 DFQATT and CDR2 SNEGSKA come from the germline V gene (reference sequence). Trimming pared 6 bases from V and 1 base from J, leaving 12 bases between. This CDR3 is built from 13 residues. CDR3 DNA: TGCAGTGCCCCGGACAGAAAGAACACTGAAGCTTTCTTT. It codes for CSAPDRKNTEAFF.

This clonotype was detected ten times or more. This sequence joins TRBV7-2 and TRBJ2-3, with TRBD2 identical over 8 bases. Germline CDR1 SGHTA, CDR2 FQGNSA. CDR3 length equals 16 residues. Trimming at V came to 1 base and at J to 5 bases, leaving 8 bases not matched to a gene. The CDR3 nucleotides read TGTGCCAGCAGCTTAGATTACGGGGGGGTGAGAGATACGCAGTATTTT. Translated, it gives CASSLDYGGVRDTQYF.

This clonotype has at least ten counts. This rearrangement joins TRBV27 to TRBJ1-1; D might be TRBD1 (6 bases). The CDR3 totals 14 residues. V was clipped by 8 bases and J by 1 base, with 14 bases between them. Germline values: CDR1 MNHEY, CDR2 SMNVEV (reference sequence). CDR3 amino acids: CASGQDRPNTEAFF. The DNA of the CDR3 is TGTGCCAGCGGACAAGACAGGCCGAACACTGAAGCTTTCTTT.

This clonotype has at least ten counts. J is TRBJ1-1 and V is TRBV6-2 or TRBV6-3, with a weak D call TRBD1 (5 bases). The CDR3 is 16 amino acids. The V end was cut by 7 bases, the J end by 0 bases, with 18 bases between. CDR1 is MNHEY, CDR2 SVGEGT, per germline. The CDR3: CASIVGTGIMNTEAFF. In DNA form, the CDR3 reads TGTGCCAGCATCGTGGGGACGGGGATTATGAACACTGAAGCTTTCTTT.

This clonotype was recorded many times. The rearrangement links TRBV5-1 to TRBJ2-7, with 8 bases lining up with TRBD1. V shed 3 bases, J shed 3 bases, and the junction held 8 bases outside the gene matches. Looked up from germline, CDR1 is SGHRS and CDR2 is YFSETQ. The CDR3 has 15 amino acids. This chain's CDR3 is CASSSSTGVGYEQYF. The CDR3, as DNA: TGCGCCAGCAGCTCTTCGACAGGGGTAGGCTACGAGCAGTACTTC.

This chain joins TRBV29-1 and TRBJ2-7, with D possibly matching TRBD1 (5 bases). There are 15 residues in the CDR3. Germline V CDR1 and CDR2: SQVTM, ANQGSEA. V lost 5 bases to trimming and J lost 6 bases, with 23 bases between them. The DNA for the CDR3 is TGCAGCGTTTCTGGCCCAGGACAAGGGCCCTCCGAGCAGTACTTC. The encoded protein is CSVSGPGQGPSEQYF.

This clonotype was seen once. The chain carries TRBV20-1 and TRBJ2-5; 11 nucleotides align to TRBD2. Germline V gene lookup returns CDR1 DFQATT and CDR2 SNEGSKA (reference sequence). J was trimmed by 8 bases and V by 7 bases; bases with no gene match: 9. CDR3 length: 13 residues. In nucleotides, the CDR3 is TGCAGTGGCAGTAGCGGGAGGGCCCGAACCCAGTACTTC. Translation gives CSGSSGRARTQYF.

This clonotype has a count of ten or more. The V gene is TRBV27, the J gene TRBJ2-7; maybe TRBD2 (5 bases). Germline V gives CDR1 MNHEY, CDR2 SMNVEV (reference sequence). CDR3 length: 13 amino acids. Trimming took off 11 bases at V and 1 base at J, with 15 bases between the two ends. The chain's CDR3 is CALLIASSYEQYF. In nucleotides, the CDR3 is TGTGCCCTTCTGATAGCGAGTTCCTACGAGCAGTACTTC.